This T cell receptor beta chain emerged from a study of blood T cells in healthy people across ages. Together with a sample-barcoded 5' primer, a J-beta primer mix was included in a second PCR lasting about 6 to 11 cycles. TCRdb recomputed calls from the 5' RACE reads with MiXCR, one row per CDR3 protein. The table shows hundreds of thousands of distinct CDR3 sequences, with around 25% occurring only once. The total RNA that was extracted per sample amounted to at least 5 micrograms. Separately, the same data were catalogued under a study of T cells of mothers and their children. That source reports: Three healthy Caucasian mothers and their six children were the donors. Every microgram of extracted RNA entered cDNA synthesis, around 1.6 ug per 15 ul.

The receptor comes from a boy between 10 and 17 years old in good health. The material sequenced was blood.

The CDR3 sequence: CASSPFPGAGDEKLFF. The CDR3 bases are TGTGCCAGCAGCCCCTTCCCCGGGGCAGGGGATGAAAAACTGTTTTTT. This chain joins TRBV11-3 and TRBJ1-4; TRBD1 is a possible D gene (6 bases). V shed 5 bases and J shed 6 bases, with 19 bases lying between them. The germline CDR1 and CDR2 sequences are SGHNT and YENEEA. This CDR3 comprises 16 residues.